This T cell receptor beta chain was sequenced during a study of control samples from healthy donors and cancer patients. This clone came up once. Sequencing used immunoSEQ multiplex PCR; TCRdb keeps in-frame clones, though not all of them. The repertoire consists of 100,000 or so clones, with roughly 90% occurring once and the leading ten covering over 15%. Sequencing used blood. This TCR was recovered from a woman between 50 and 59 years old in good health.

The CDR3 loop reads CATSRDTSGAGIQYF. The CDR3 nucleotides read TGTGCCACCAGCAGAGATACTAGCGGGGCCGGCATTCAGTACTTC. V gene TRBV15 combines with J gene TRBJ2-4, with 10 bases lining up with TRBD2. V gave up 0 bases and J gave up 9 bases; unmatched junction bases: 5. The germline CDR1 and CDR2 sequences are LNHNV and YYDKDF (reference sequence). This CDR3 has 15 amino acids.